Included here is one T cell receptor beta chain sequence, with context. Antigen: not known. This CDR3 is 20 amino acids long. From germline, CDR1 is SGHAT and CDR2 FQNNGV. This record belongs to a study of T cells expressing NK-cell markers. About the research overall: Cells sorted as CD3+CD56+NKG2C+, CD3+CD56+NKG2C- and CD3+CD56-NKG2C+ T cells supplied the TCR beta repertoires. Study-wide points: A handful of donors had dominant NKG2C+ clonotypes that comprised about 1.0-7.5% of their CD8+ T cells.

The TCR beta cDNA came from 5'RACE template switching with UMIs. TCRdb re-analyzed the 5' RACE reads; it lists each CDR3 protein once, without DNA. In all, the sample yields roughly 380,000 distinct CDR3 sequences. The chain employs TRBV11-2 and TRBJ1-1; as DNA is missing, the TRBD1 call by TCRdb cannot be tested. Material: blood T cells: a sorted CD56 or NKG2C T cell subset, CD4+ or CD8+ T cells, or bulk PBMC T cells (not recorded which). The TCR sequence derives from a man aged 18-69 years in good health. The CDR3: CASGLSSAVGRVEMNAEAFF.